This T cell receptor beta chain was documented in a study of early T cells in non-severe SARS-CoV-2 infection (dated by TCRdb to about 2021). As for the study more broadly: Because TCR sequencing relied on bulk RNA taken from unsorted whole blood, pairing of alpha and beta chains was not possible.

For CDR1 and CDR2, the germline V gene lists SGHRS and YFSETQ. The junction shows trimming of 4 bases on V and 2 bases on J, and the gene matches do not reach 2 bases of it. The CDR3 goes from the cysteine to the phenylalanine over 14 residues. Only the CDR3 part of the read is kept: 42 bases, read in frame from the first base. About this clonotype: Its cognate antigen has yet to be identified. No qualities accompany the bases; no much larger clone lies one base away.

A case-control design nested within a healthcare worker cohort in London, UK, was used, with weekly nasopharyngeal swab PCR tests and blood sampling performed. Healthcare workers were recruited during the week of the UK lockdown, between 23 and 31 March 2020, and followed weekly for up to about 16 weeks. Libraries were constructed by 5' RACE. Sequencing was performed on a NextSeq 500. In the TCR library protocol, unique molecular identifiers were attached to individual cDNA molecules to correct for PCR bias and sequencing error. Both TCR alpha and beta chains were sequenced, and tight co-correlation was observed between alpha and beta sequence abundances in each sample. The original pipeline was this. V gene, J gene and CDR3 annotation of TCR sequences was performed with Decombinator V4. TCRs were defined as expanded if a significant change between any two time points was detected under a Poisson model with p below 0.0001. TCR abundances were normalised to the total number of TCRs sequenced in each sample and reported as counts per million. TRAV1-2 paired with TRAJ12, TRAJ20 or TRAJ33 defined MAIT TCRs, while TRAV10 paired with TRAJ18 defined iNKT TCRs. VDJdb, accessed 1 November 2021, was searched for CMV, EBV and SARS-CoV-2 annotated TCRs, with TCRs annotated for multiple antigens excluded. TCRdb passed the public sequencing reads through fastp at Q25 and MiXCR, retaining productive beta sequences. Each CDR3 protein appears once, grouped with its most common genes and DNA. V and J calls and clone size were set by TCRdb, not the authors. In this sample the table shows about 63,000 distinct CDR3 sequences, over 10% of which occur a single time. The ten biggest clones cover less than 6% of the sample.

The full study reports these points: Matching against VDJdb was skewed toward anti-spike CD8 responses, likely underestimated virus-specific expansions, and missed private and CD4 specificities.

This receptor chain uses TRBV5-1 and TRBJ2-7; TRBD2 aligns with 11 central bases. Material for sequencing was whole blood. The clonotype comes from an adult who was a healthcare worker with PCR-confirmed SARS-CoV-2 infection or an uninfected control (not recorded which). The DNA sequence reads TGCGCCAGCAGCACTAGCGGGGGACCCTACGAGCAGTACTTC. Its amino acids are CASSTSGGPYEQYF.